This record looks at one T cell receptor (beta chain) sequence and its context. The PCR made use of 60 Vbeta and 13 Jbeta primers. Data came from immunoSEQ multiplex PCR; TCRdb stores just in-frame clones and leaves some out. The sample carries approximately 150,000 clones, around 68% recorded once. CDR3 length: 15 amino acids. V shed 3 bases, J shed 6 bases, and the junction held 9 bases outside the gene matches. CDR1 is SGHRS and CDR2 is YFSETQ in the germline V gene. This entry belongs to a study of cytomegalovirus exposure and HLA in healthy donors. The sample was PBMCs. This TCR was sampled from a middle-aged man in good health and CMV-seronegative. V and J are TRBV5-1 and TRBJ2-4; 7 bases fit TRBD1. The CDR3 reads CASSWSTGSLNIQYF. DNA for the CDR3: TGCGCCAGCAGCTGGTCGACAGGGTCACTAAACATTCAGTACTTC. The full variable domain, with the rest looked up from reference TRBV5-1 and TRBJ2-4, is KAGVTQTPRYLIKTRGQQVTLSCSPISGHRSVSWYQQTPGQGLQFLFEYFSETQRNKGNFPGRFSGRQFSNSRSEMNVSTLELGDSALYLCASSWSTGSLNIQYFGAGTRLSVL.